This T cell receptor (beta chain) was recorded in a study of lymphopenia after photon versus proton radiotherapy. Study-level results: Under photons, naive T cells and diversity fell while effector/memory populations rose. Survival link was tested only in deceased patients; proton benefit remains a possibility. After the lymphocyte nadir, photon-treated repertoires showed oligoclonal expansion, especially of CD8+ Temra cells.

TCRdb's table, derived via immunoSEQ multiplex PCR, lists solely in-frame clones and lacks some. The sample contains 26,000 or so clones, over 75% of which appear only once. CDR1 is SGHDN and CDR2 is FVKESK in the germline V gene. CDR3 length: 17 residues. V was pared by 0 bases and J by 5 bases, with 9 bases of the junction left unmatched. As regards this clone: Its antigen is unknown.

The chain has TRBV14 and TRBJ2-7; 11 bases agree with TRBD2. This TCR was recovered from a middle-aged man with gastric cancer. Sample: peripheral blood, taken from a patient treated with photon-based radiotherapy. In DNA form, the CDR3 reads TGTGCCAGCAGCCAAGAACCCTTAGCGGGGGGGCCAGACGAGCAGTACTTC. This gives the protein CASSQEPLAGGPDEQYF.